Given below is one T cell receptor beta chain in context. This entry comes from a study of blood T cell repertoires in COVID-19. The method was immunoSEQ multiplex PCR; TCRdb's version includes in-frame clones alone and lacks a portion of them. The profile shows 200,000 to 300,000 clones, 86% of them singletons. Germline loops: CDR1 SNHLY, CDR2 FYNNEI. CDR3 length: 14 residues. V was clipped by 10 bases and J by 4 bases; unmatched bases: 8. This clonotype originated in a man older than 75 with acute or convalescent COVID-19. Sequenced sample: peripheral blood. The rearrangement links TRBV2 to TRBJ2-4; 9 bases are a match to TRBD1. CDR3 sequence reads: CATGPGTGKNIQYF. CDR3 in DNA: TGTGCCACCGGCCCAGGGACAGGGAAAAACATTCAGTACTTC.